The text below deals with one TCR beta chain. Antigen specificity is unknown. This record comes from a study of T cells expressing NK-cell markers. Study-level points and caveats: For over 5 donors, the dominant NKG2C+ clonotypes made up about 1.0-7.5% of their CD8+ T cells.

Reanalyzing the 5' RACE reads, TCRdb keeps one entry per CDR3 protein, without DNA. The sample has 90,000 to 130,000 distinct CDR3 sequences. The sequencing input was blood T cells: a sorted CD56 or NKG2C T cell subset, CD4+ or CD8+ T cells, or bulk PBMC T cells (not recorded which). The receptor was isolated from a woman aged 18 to 75 in good health.

The CDR3 sequence: CASSPGPEPEAFF. The chain joins TRBV7-9 to TRBJ1-1; without DNA, the TCRdb call of TRBD1 cannot be checked. CDR3 size: 13 residues. Germline values: CDR1 SEHNR, CDR2 FQNEAQ (reference sequence).